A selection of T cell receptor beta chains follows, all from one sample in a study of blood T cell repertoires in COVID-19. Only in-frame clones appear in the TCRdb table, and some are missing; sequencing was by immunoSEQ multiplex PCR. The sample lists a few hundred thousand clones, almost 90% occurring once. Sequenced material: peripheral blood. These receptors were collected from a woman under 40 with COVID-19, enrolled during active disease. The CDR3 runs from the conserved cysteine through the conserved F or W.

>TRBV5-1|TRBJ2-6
CASSLEAGANVLTF
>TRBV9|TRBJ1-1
CASSVLSGSTEAFF
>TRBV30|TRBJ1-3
CGALYSGNTIYF
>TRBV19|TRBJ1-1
CASSMWGMNTEAFF
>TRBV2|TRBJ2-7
CASRGRGHSYEQYF
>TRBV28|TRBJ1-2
CASSLGDSPLYGYTF
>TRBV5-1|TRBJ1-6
CASSLAGDREGSPLHF
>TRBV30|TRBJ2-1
CAWSVGAYNEQFF
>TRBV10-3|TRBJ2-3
CAISESLGGADTQYF
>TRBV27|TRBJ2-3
CASSLYTSGGTDTQYF
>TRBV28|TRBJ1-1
CASSLSAGRTEAFF
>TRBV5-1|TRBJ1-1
CASRQEMNTEAFF
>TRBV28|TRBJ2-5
CASSPRPTGLKTQYF
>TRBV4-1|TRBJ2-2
CASSQVASGSHTGELFF
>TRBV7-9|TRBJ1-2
CASSAPGQGAVRGDYGYTF
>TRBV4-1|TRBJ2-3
CASSQALLDTQYF
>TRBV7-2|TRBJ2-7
CASSLDASADYEQYF
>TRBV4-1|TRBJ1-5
CASSQFVAGGDQPQHF
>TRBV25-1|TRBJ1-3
CASSVGGVGNTIYF
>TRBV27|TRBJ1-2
CASSATGENLYGYTF
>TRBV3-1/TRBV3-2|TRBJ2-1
CASSLGLAGAEQFF
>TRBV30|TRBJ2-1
CAWSGDRVNEQFF
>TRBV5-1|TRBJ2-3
CASSPGLAVDTQYF
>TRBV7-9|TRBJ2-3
CASSTRDSFSVRPDTQYF
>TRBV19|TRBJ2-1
CASMRGTGQGTYNEQFF
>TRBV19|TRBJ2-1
CASSIGSSYNEQFF
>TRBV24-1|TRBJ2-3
CATSDLGTGGTDTQYF
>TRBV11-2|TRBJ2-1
CASSSQYNEQFF
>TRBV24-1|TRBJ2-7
CATSDSTTGGFGQYF
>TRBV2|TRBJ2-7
CASSDSGRTYEQYF
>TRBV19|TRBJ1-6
CASSSDRAGSPLHF
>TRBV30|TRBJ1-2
CAWNTGTGGYGYTF
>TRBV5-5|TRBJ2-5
CASSPGTGGETQYF
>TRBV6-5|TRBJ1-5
CASRAGQGWNQPQHF
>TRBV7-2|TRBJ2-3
CASSLVGSGWLGTDTQYF
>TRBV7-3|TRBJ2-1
CASSLFTGSYNEQFF
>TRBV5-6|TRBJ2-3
CASSRNGQGGVSDTQYF
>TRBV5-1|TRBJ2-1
CASSLVISGTSSYNEQFF
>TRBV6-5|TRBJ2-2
CASIGQGGAGELFF
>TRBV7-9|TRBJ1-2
CASSSNSGTGYGYTF
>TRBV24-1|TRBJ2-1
CATSDERRSYNEQFF
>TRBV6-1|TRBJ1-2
CASSEETGGSPWGGYTF